This TCR beta chain comes out of a study of blood T cell repertoires in COVID-19. Study as a whole: Some COVID-19 samples were acute and others convalescent; all came from the United States, Italy and Spain. PBMCs, B-cell-depleted T cells, or T cells provided the cDNA or gDNA that made up the material.

Germline-derived CDR1 and CDR2 are KGHSH and LQKENI. V was clipped by 3 bases and J by 0 bases, with 17 bases between them. CDR3 length equals 17 residues. Libraries were prepared by immunoSEQ multiplex PCR; TCRdb keeps only in-frame clonotypes and omits some of them. The table shows more than 65,000 clones, with roughly 89% occurring only once. This receptor was obtained from a human donor in a cohort sampled during active COVID-19. Sequences were obtained from peripheral blood. The genes are TRBV18 and TRBJ1-1, with TRBD1 as a possible D gene (6 bases). The CDR3 sequence is CASSPSPGTFMNTEAFF. CDR3 sequence (DNA): TGTGCCAGCTCACCTAGTCCCGGGACATTTATGAACACTGAAGCTTTCTTT.